This TCR beta chain was documented in a study of memory CD8 T cells in hepatitis C reinfection. Study information: Late/post reinfection sampling occurred 12 to 24 weeks after detected reinfection. Regarding the study as a whole: With roughly 5 donors, public clonotype conclusions could not be definitive.

Time point denoted: late/post reinfection, 12 to 24 weeks after detection. Sorted cells were sequenced directly ex vivo without any in vitro expansion. The Montreal HEPCO cohort supplied donors who inject drugs. Total naive CD8 T cells were sorted as viable CD3+ CD8+ CD45RO- cells from two donors. Assay used: immunoSEQ multiplex PCR; TCRdb lists only in-frame clones, some missing. The data hold about 46,000 clones, with 75% to 90% observed a single time. The CDR3 loop spans 16 amino acids. Germline CDR1 is MNHEY and CDR2 is SMNVEV (reference sequence). V lost 4 bases, J lost 0 bases, and 1 base stayed unmatched. Remarks on this clone: Its antigen is as yet unknown.

This clonotype was sampled from a young man with hepatitis C virus infection. The V call is TRBV27, the J call TRBJ2-3; 13 bases are shared with TRBD2. The sequenced sample consisted of naive CD8+ T cells sorted from blood. Here the CDR3 reads CASSWGLAGSTDTQYF. CDR3 nucleotide sequence: TGTGCCAGCAGTTGGGGACTAGCGGGAAGCACAGATACGCAGTATTTT.